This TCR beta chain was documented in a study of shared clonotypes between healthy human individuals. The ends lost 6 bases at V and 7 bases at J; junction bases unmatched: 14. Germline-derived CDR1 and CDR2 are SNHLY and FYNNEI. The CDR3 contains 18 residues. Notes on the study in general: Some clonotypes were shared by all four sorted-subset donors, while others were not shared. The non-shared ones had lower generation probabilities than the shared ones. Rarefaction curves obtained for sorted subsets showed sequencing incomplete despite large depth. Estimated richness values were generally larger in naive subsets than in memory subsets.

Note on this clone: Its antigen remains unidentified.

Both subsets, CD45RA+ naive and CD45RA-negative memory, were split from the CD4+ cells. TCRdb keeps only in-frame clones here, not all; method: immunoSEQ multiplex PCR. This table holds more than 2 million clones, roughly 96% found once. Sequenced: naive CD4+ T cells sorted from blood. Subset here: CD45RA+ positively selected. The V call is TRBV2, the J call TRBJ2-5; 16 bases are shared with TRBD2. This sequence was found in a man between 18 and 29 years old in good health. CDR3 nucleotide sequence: TGTGCCAGCAGCCAAGCCGGGACTAGCGGGAGGGCTGTTGGGACCCAGTACTTC. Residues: CASSQAGTSGRAVGTQYF.